The 3 T cell receptor beta chains in this list originate from one sample, sequenced in a study of OX40 agonist ivuxolimab in advanced cancers. Only in-frame clones appear in the TCRdb table, and some are missing; sequencing was by immunoSEQ multiplex PCR. The sample lists tens of thousands of clones; around 87% were seen once. The sample was CD4+ or CD8+ T cells sorted from blood, taken in a trial of the OX40 agonist ivuxolimab. Receptors originate from an adult with an advanced solid tumor such as melanoma, head and neck, liver or kidney cancer.

The J gene is TRBJ2-7, the V gene TRBV5-1, with D possibly being TRBD1 or TRBD2 (5 bases each). The ends were cut back, 4 bases at V and 7 bases at J, with 21 bases in the middle. This CDR3 contains 15 residues. In germline, CDR1 is SGHRS, CDR2 YFSETQ. The CDR3 region is CASSRDGVGSSEQYF. In DNA, the CDR3 is TGCGCCAGCAGCCGGGACGGGGTTGGGTCCTCTGAGCAGTACTTC.

V gene TRBV7-3 combines with J gene TRBJ2-2; D is undetermined. V lost 5 bases, J lost 5 bases, and 12 bases lay in between. The CDR3 length is 14 residues. In germline, CDR1 is SGHTA, CDR2 FQGTGA. Here the CDR3 reads CASSPNLVTGELFF. The CDR3 region has the DNA TGTGCCAGCAGCCCCAATCTCGTTACCGGGGAGCTGTTTTTT. Filled out from reference TRBV7-3 and TRBJ2-2, the complete variable domain reads GAGVSQTPSNKVTEKGKYVELRCDPISGHTALYWYRQSLGQGPEFLIYFQGTGAADDSGLPNDRFFAVRPEGSVSTLKIQRTERGDSAVYLCASSPNLVTGELFFGEGSRLTVL.

The genes are TRBV28 and TRBJ1-1; tentative D call: TRBD1 (6 bases). CDR3 size: 16 residues. With 6 bases removed from V and 3 bases from J, the gap between germline ends came to 20 bases. The germline gives CDR1 MDHEN, CDR2 SYDVKM. CDR3 sequence reads: CASSYNPGRGDTEAFF. In DNA form, the CDR3 reads TGTGCCAGCAGCTACAACCCGGGCAGGGGAGACACTGAAGCTTTCTTT.